The 30 T cell receptor beta chains given below trace back to one sample, sequenced in a study of T cells after yellow fever vaccination. One entry per CDR3 protein, called by TCRdb with MiXCR from the 5' RACE reads. The sample yields around 400,000 distinct CDR3 sequences, roughly 10% seen once. This sample comprised PBMCs, obtained on the day of the first yellow fever vaccination. These receptors all come from a man in his late teens or twenties who received the YFV17D yellow fever vaccine.

This clonotype has just a few counts. The V call is TRBV4-1, the J call TRBJ2-1; D unresolved. From germline, CDR1 is MGHRA and CDR2 YSYEKL. This CDR3 is 13 amino acids long. V was cut by 0 bases and J by 7 bases, with 7 bases left in between. CDR3 sequence: CASSQDLPNEQFF. The CDR3 nucleotides are TGCGCCAGCAGCCAAGATCTACCTAATGAGCAGTTCTTC.

The J gene is TRBJ2-7, the V gene TRBV7-8; D is possibly TRBD2 (6 bases). The CDR3 has 12 amino acids. Germline assignment: CDR1 SGHVS and CDR2 FQNEAQ. The V gene lost 5 bases and the J gene lost 6 bases, with 11 bases spanning the gap. The CDR3 nucleotides are TGTGCCAGCAGCGGGGGGACTTTCGAGCAGTACTTC. Its protein is CASSGGTFEQYF. The whole variable domain, remainder taken from reference TRBV7-8 and TRBJ2-7, is GAGVSQSPRYKVAKRGQDVALRCDPISGHVSLFWYQQALGQGPEFLTYFQNEAQLDKSGLPSDRFFAERPEGSVSTLKIQRTQQEDSAVYLCASSGGTFEQYFGPGTRLTVT.

This clonotype was seen only a few times. This rearrangement joins TRBV4-1 to TRBJ2-5; the D gene is possibly TRBD1 (5 bases). Trimming cost V 4 bases and J 6 bases, with 21 bases left between them. CDR3 length equals 16 residues. Germline CDR1 MGHRA, CDR2 YSYEKL. The CDR3 coding sequence is TGCGCCAGCAGCCTTTCTGATCAGGGTAGTTTTAAGACCCAGTACTTC. It specifies CASSLSDQGSFKTQYF.

This clonotype was observed a handful of times. The CDR3 DNA reads TGTGCCAGCAGTCACCTAACGGGAGAGCAGTTCTTC. The encoded protein is CASSHLTGEQFF. The chain joins TRBV6-2 or TRBV6-3 to TRBJ2-1; possible D gene TRBD2, 5 bases. The CDR3 is 12 amino acids. The V end was cut by 5 bases, the J end by 10 bases, with 12 bases between. CDR1 is MNHEY, CDR2 SVGEGT, per germline.

This chain connects TRBV20-1 to TRBJ1-5; a possible D gene is TRBD1 (5 bases). With 2 bases removed from V and 4 bases from J, the gap between germline ends came to 6 bases. The CDR3 spans 12 residues. The V gene's germline CDR1 is DFQATT and CDR2 SNEGSKA (reference sequence). CDR3 DNA sequence: TGCAGTGCTAGAAGACAGAATCAGCCCCAGCATTTT. It yields the protein CSARRQNQPQHF.

This clonotype has more than one count but fewer than ten. The chain recombines TRBV18 with TRBJ2-3; weak D call: TRBD1 (6 bases). With 1 base removed from V and 14 bases from J, the gap between germline ends came to 19 bases. Germline CDR1 and CDR2: KGHSH and LQKENI. The CDR3 runs to 14 residues. The CDR3 sequence: CASSPLLQGISSYF. CDR3 bases: TGTGCCAGCTCACCACTATTGCAGGGGATTAGTTCGTATTTT.

This clonotype came up a few times. This chain uses TRBV20-1 with TRBJ1-4; possibly TRBD1 for D (5 bases). CDR1 and CDR2 (germline): DFQATT, SNEGSKA (reference sequence). V was cut by 5 bases and J by 7 bases, with 11 bases left in between. The CDR3 is 12 residues long. The CDR3 nucleotides are TGCAGTGCTGGGGGGACGGGTGAAAAACTGTTTTTT. Amino acid sequence: CSAGGTGEKLFF.

This clonotype was counted only a few times. The chain links TRBV21-1 to TRBJ2-7; TRBD1, as called in the table, went unchecked against the DNA. TRBV21-1 is a documented pseudogene. This CDR3 is built from 15 residues. The CDR3 DNA is TGTGCCAGCAGCGCCGCCGGGACAGGGATCCGCGAGCAGTACTTC. It codes for CASSAAGTGIREQYF.

This clonotype was seen only a few times. This sequence joins TRBV4-3 and TRBJ1-2, with 9 bases aligning to TRBD1. Per germline, CDR1 LGHNA and CDR2 YSLEER. J gave up 4 bases and V 2 bases, and 11 bases lay outside the gene matches. The length of the CDR3 is 17 residues. DNA for the CDR3: TGCGCCAGCAGCCAATTTACAGGGGGACAGGGAGTCTATGGCTACACCTTC. This translates into CASSQFTGGQGVYGYTF.

The gene calls are TRBV7-9 and TRBJ2-3; D might be TRBD1 or TRBD2, each matching 5 bases. Deletions cut 3 bases from V and 6 bases from J, with 10 bases between. Germline V gene sequence: CDR1 SEHNR, CDR2 FQNEAQ (reference sequence). The CDR3 runs to 13 residues. CDR3 sequence reads: CASSFVGADTQYF. The CDR3 region has the DNA TGTGCCAGCAGCTTCGTCGGGGCCGATACGCAGTATTTT.

There are a few counts of this clonotype. A read error may account for a junction end that differs from germline. V is TRBV7-7 and J is TRBJ2-3; D is possibly TRBD2 (6 bases). Germline V CDR1 and CDR2: SSHAT, FNYEAQ (reference sequence). The CDR3 has 16 amino acids. The chain's CDR3 is CASSPISGTSTDTQYF. The CDR3 coding sequence is TGTGCTAGCAGCCCGATTAGCGGTACTAGCACAGATACGCAGTATTTT.

This clonotype was counted between two and nine times. This chain uses TRBV12-3 or TRBV12-4 with TRBJ2-5; 13 nucleotides match TRBD2. Losses at the gene ends were 4 bases for V and 4 bases for J; bases not matched to a gene: 9. The CDR3 has 17 residues. The DNA of the CDR3 is TGTGCCAGCAGTTCAGGATTGACTAGCGGGGGGAGAGAGACCCAGTACTTC. Protein sequence: CASSSGLTSGGRETQYF.

There are many counts of this clonotype. Here the CDR3 reads CASSESAGGQETQYF. CDR3 DNA sequence: TGTGCCAGCAGTGAATCCGCGGGGGGCCAAGAGACCCAGTACTTC. J is TRBJ2-5 and V is TRBV6-1; TRBD2 aligns across 8 bases. J was trimmed by 1 base and V by 2 bases; bases with no gene match: 3. The CDR3 consists of 15 residues. Germline V gives CDR1 MNHNS, CDR2 SASEGT.

Here the CDR3 reads CASSARLGGPYNEQFF. The DNA for the CDR3 is TGCGCCAGCAGCGCCAGGTTAGGGGGGCCCTACAATGAGCAGTTCTTC. The rearrangement joins TRBV5-1 to TRBJ2-1; D tentatively fits TRBD1 or TRBD2 (6 bases each). Germline V gives CDR1 SGHRS, CDR2 YFSETQ. The CDR3 has 16 residues. The germline V and J ends were trimmed by 4 bases and 2 bases, with 16 bases remaining between them.

The J gene is TRBJ2-7, the V gene TRBV7-2; TRBD1 aligns across 9 bases. This CDR3 spans 15 amino acids. Germline values: CDR1 SGHTA, CDR2 FQGNSA. With 5 bases clipped from V and 2 bases from J, the junction kept 7 bases outside the gene matches. This chain's CDR3 is CASSPGTGPAYEQYF. The CDR3 coding sequence is TGTGCCAGCAGCCCCGGGACAGGGCCCGCCTACGAGCAGTACTTC.

This clonotype was counted a few times. V is TRBV7-9 and J is TRBJ1-2; perhaps TRBD1 as D (5 bases). The CDR3 length is 13 residues. V was clipped by 3 bases and J by 4 bases, with 9 bases between them. Per germline, CDR1 SEHNR and CDR2 FQNEAQ (reference sequence). CDR3 sequence: CASSLVQGYGYTF. CDR3 coding DNA: TGTGCCAGCAGCTTGGTCCAGGGCTATGGCTACACCTTC.

Many counts were recorded for this clonotype. This chain links TRBV4-3 with TRBJ1-2; D is undetermined. Between the trimmed V and J ends, which lost 1 base and 4 bases, there was a span of 7 bases. Germline CDR1 LGHNA, CDR2 YSLEER. This CDR3 is 13 amino acids long. The CDR3 region is CASSQGVTYGYTF. CDR3 DNA sequence: TGCGCCAGCAGCCAAGGGGTTACCTATGGCTACACCTTC.

This chain uses TRBV11-3 with TRBJ2-5; 8 bases map to TRBD1. The CDR3 has 15 amino acids. J was trimmed by 7 bases and V by 5 bases; bases with no gene match: 12. Germline V gene lookup returns CDR1 SGHNT and CDR2 YENEEA. The CDR3 DNA sequence: TGTGCCAGCAGCAGAAGTGGACAGGGTGGTGGGACCCAGTACTTC. It is translated as CASSRSGQGGGTQYF.

The table lists this clonotype with a few counts. The junction does not match germline at one end; this may be a read error. CDR3 DNA: TGTGCCAGCAGGTTAGGGACAGGGGCAGATACGCAGTATTTT. It translates to CASRLGTGADTQYF. J is TRBJ2-3 and V is TRBV12-3 or TRBV12-4; 10 nucleotides match TRBD1. This CDR3 is built from 14 residues.

This clonotype has just a few counts. This rearrangement joins TRBV13 to TRBJ2-1, with no clear D. Trimming took off 0 bases at V and 5 bases at J, with 5 bases between the two ends. The CDR3 runs to 13 residues. Germline CDR1 PRHDT, CDR2 FYEKMQ (reference sequence). The CDR3 DNA follows: TGTGCCAGCAGCTTAGGCGTCGACAATGAGCAGTTCTTC. It yields the protein CASSLGVDNEQFF.

This clonotype was observed a handful of times. J is TRBJ1-4 and V is TRBV6-1; TRBD1 agrees at 9 bases. Germline CDR1 is MNHNS and CDR2 is SASEGT. V shed 5 bases and J 8 bases; nucleotides not matched to a gene: 9. This CDR3 has 15 residues. The CDR3: CASSRQGGGGEKLFF. CDR3 bases: TGTGCCAGCAGTAGACAGGGGGGAGGCGGGGAAAAACTGTTTTTT.

V usage is TRBV4-1 and J usage is TRBJ1-5, with D possibly matching TRBD1 (5 bases). Germline V gives CDR1 MGHRA, CDR2 YSYEKL. The CDR3 consists of 15 residues. The V and J ends lost 3 bases and 0 bases respectively, with 9 bases between them. The CDR3 coding sequence is TGCGCCAGCAGCCAGGGGCACCTTAGCAATCAGCCCCAGCATTTT. Translated: CASSQGHLSNQPQHF.

In this sample, this clonotype turned up a few times. This sequence joins TRBV20-1 and TRBJ1-1; unclear D gene. Germline V gives CDR1 DFQATT, CDR2 SNEGSKA (reference sequence). CDR3 size: 10 residues. The CDR3 DNA follows: TGCAGGGGGTTAGGTACTGAAGCTTTCTTT. Translated, it gives CRGLGTEAFF.

This clonotype was counted between two and nine times. J is TRBJ2-5 and V is TRBV7-2; 14 positions agree with TRBD2. The CDR3 has 16 amino acids. The trim removed 5 bases at V and 2 bases at J, leaving 4 bases unmatched. From germline, CDR1 is SGHTA and CDR2 FQGNSA. The CDR3 coding sequence is TGTGCCAGCAGCCGACTAGCGGGGGGGACACAAGAGACCCAGTACTTC. This encodes CASSRLAGGTQETQYF.

This clonotype was detected a few times. This chain joins TRBV7-2 and TRBJ1-5, with TRBD1 matching 9 bases. The V and J ends lost 5 bases and 7 bases, in that order; junction bases with no gene match: 9. In germline, CDR1 is SGHTA, CDR2 FQGNSA. This CDR3 spans 15 amino acids. CDR3 DNA: TGTGCCAGCAGCCCGGACAGGGGCCAGGGGCAGCCCCAGCATTTT. It yields the protein CASSPDRGQGQPQHF.

This chain links TRBV20-1 with TRBJ1-4; D is perhaps TRBD1 (6 bases). V lost 4 bases, J lost 3 bases, and 6 bases lay in between. Germline values: CDR1 DFQATT, CDR2 SNEGSKA (reference sequence). This CDR3 has 12 residues. CDR3 sequence (DNA): TGCAGTGCTACAGGGGCTAATGAAAAACTGTTTTTT. Encoded protein: CSATGANEKLFF.

The chain joins TRBV29-1 to TRBJ1-3; D remains ambiguous. The CDR3 is 13 residues long. Germline V gives CDR1 SQVTM, CDR2 ANQGSEA. V was cut by 1 base and J by 3 bases, with 7 bases left in between. CDR3 region: CSVEGPGGNTIYF. Written as DNA, the CDR3 is TGCAGCGTTGAAGGTCCAGGTGGAAACACCATATATTTT.

The chain employs TRBV7-8 and TRBJ2-5; D call uncertain. The germline V gene has CDR1 SGHVS and CDR2 FQNEAQ. V was shortened by 1 base and J by 4 bases, with 10 bases between the two germline ends. This CDR3 is 14 amino acids long. CDR3 nucleotides: TGTGCCAGCAGCTTAGGACAACAGCCAGAGACCCAGTACTTC. Translating it yields CASSLGQQPETQYF.

This clonotype appeared a few times. V and J are TRBV24-1 and TRBJ2-1; D ambiguous. CDR1 is KGHDR, CDR2 SFDVKD, per germline. The CDR3 covers 11 residues. The germline V and J ends were trimmed by 0 bases and 12 bases, with 5 bases remaining between them. Here the CDR3 reads CATSDLGWQFF. CDR3 DNA: TGTGCCACCAGTGATTTGGGGTGGCAGTTCTTC.

The chain combines TRBV7-9 with TRBJ1-1, with D hard to call. The CDR3 covers 17 residues. Germline V gene sequence: CDR1 SEHNR, CDR2 FQNEAQ (reference sequence). The V and J ends lost 4 bases and 6 bases respectively, with 24 bases between them. The CDR3 region is CASSSLKGSGLGAEAFF. The CDR3 coding sequence is TGTGCCAGCAGCTCGCTTAAGGGTTCGGGGTTGGGTGCTGAAGCTTTCTTT.